A single sample is the source of the 22 T cell receptor beta chains below, sequenced in a study of shared clonotypes between healthy human individuals. TCRdb's table, derived via immunoSEQ multiplex PCR, lists solely in-frame clones and lacks some. The sample lists about 820,000 clones; 92% were seen once. Naive-designated CD8 cells lacked CD45RO, were positively enriched for CCR7, and omitted terminally differentiated effector memory CD45RA+ cells. The sample comprised naive CD8+ T cells sorted from blood. These receptors were collected from a man aged 25-45 years in good health.

The V call is TRBV7-2, the J call TRBJ2-7, with D unresolved. The V end lost 0 bases, the J end lost 3 bases, and 9 bases lay between the germline ends. The CDR3 runs to 14 residues. CDR1 and CDR2 from the germline V gene are SGHTA and FQGNSA. CDR3 residues: CASSLAALNYEQYF. CDR3 DNA sequence: TGTGCCAGCAGCTTAGCTGCCTTGAACTACGAGCAGTACTTC.

This rearrangement joins TRBV28 to TRBJ1-4; D is ambiguous. The CDR3 consists of 16 residues. The V end was cut by 5 bases, the J end by 8 bases, with 21 bases between. Germline CDR1 and CDR2: MDHEN and SYDVKM. DNA for the CDR3: TGTGCCAGCAGTCCGCCCCGGACCCTTGAGGAGGAAAAACTGTTTTTT. This translates into CASSPPRTLEEEKLFF.

The gene calls are TRBV2 and TRBJ2-3; D is unclear. Germline CDR1 and CDR2: SNHLY and FYNNEI. V was trimmed by 5 bases and J by 2 bases, leaving 8 bases between them. The CDR3 runs to 13 residues. CDR3 region: CASSTRNTDTQYF. Here the CDR3 DNA reads TGTGCCAGCAGTACCCGGAACACAGATACGCAGTATTTT.

This clone was counted a single time. This chain links TRBV4-1 with TRBJ2-1, with TRBD2 identical over 13 bases. Trimming cost V 0 bases and J 6 bases; bases outside gene matches: 17. Germline loops: CDR1 MGHRA, CDR2 YSYEKL. The CDR3 consists of 21 residues. CDR3: CASSQDYGLAGEVVRLNEQFF. Here the CDR3 DNA reads TGCGCCAGCAGCCAAGATTACGGACTAGCGGGAGAAGTTGTGCGGCTCAATGAGCAGTTCTTC.

Worth noting for this clone: Other nucleotide sequences from this sample produce the same CDR3. The chain recombines TRBV5-4 with TRBJ2-7; 8 nucleotides line up with TRBD2. The germline gives CDR1 SGHNT, CDR2 YYREEE (reference sequence). V lost 1 base, J lost 0 bases, and 0 bases stayed unmatched. This CDR3 is built from 14 residues. CDR3 DNA sequence: TGTGCCAGCAGCTTGAGCGGGAGCTCCTACGAGCAGTACTTC. The encoded protein is CASSLSGSSYEQYF.

This clone was counted many times. This chain connects TRBV27 to TRBJ2-1; perhaps D is TRBD1 or TRBD2 (5 bases each). Germline CDR1 MNHEY, CDR2 SMNVEV (reference sequence). Trimming pared 6 bases from V and 7 bases from J, leaving 25 bases between. The length of the CDR3 is 17 residues. CDR3 in DNA: TGTGCCAGCAGCCCTACTAGTCTGGGCGACAGTGGGAATGAGCAGTTCTTC. Translating gives CASSPTSLGDSGNEQFF.

This clone was detected once. The chain employs TRBV6-5 and TRBJ2-2; no clear D gene. Trimming stripped 2 bases from V and 2 bases from J, with 6 bases between. Germline V gives CDR1 MNHEY, CDR2 SVGAGI. The CDR3 length is 14 residues. CDR3 loop: CASSYGKNTGELFF. The CDR3 DNA follows: TGTGCCAGCAGTTACGGAAAAAACACCGGGGAGCTGTTTTTT.

This clone showed up just once. An end of the junction does not agree with germline; a read error may underlie this. V is TRBV2 and J is TRBJ2-7; D uncertain. Per germline, CDR1 SNHLY and CDR2 FYNNEI. The CDR3 runs to 11 residues. CDR3 region: CASSESVEMCF. CDR3 nucleotides: TGTGCCAGCAGTGAAAGCGTTGAAATGTGCTTC.

The chain joins TRBV6-4 to TRBJ2-1; D is ambiguous. Germline V gene sequence: CDR1 MRHNA, CDR2 SNTAGT. Trimming stripped 11 bases from V and 5 bases from J, with 16 bases between. The CDR3 sequence is 13 residues long. CDR3 sequence reads: CAALHHPNNEQFF. The DNA for the CDR3 is TGTGCCGCCCTCCACCACCCCAACAATGAGCAGTTCTTC.

The V and J genes are TRBV6-1 and TRBJ1-3, with D tentatively TRBD1 (6 bases). V was trimmed by 8 bases and J by 0 bases, leaving 11 bases between them. Per the germline V gene, CDR1 is MNHNS and CDR2 is SASEGT. The CDR3 covers 14 residues. This CDR3 is CASGQPTSGNTIYF. CDR3 nucleotides: TGTGCCAGCGGACAGCCGACCTCTGGAAACACCATATATTTT.

The gene calls are TRBV27 and TRBJ2-1; 10 positions match TRBD1. The germline V gene encodes CDR1 MNHEY and CDR2 SMNVEV (reference sequence). The CDR3 has 16 amino acids. The ends lost 6 bases at V and 12 bases at J; junction bases unmatched: 17. The CDR3 protein is CASRPPGQGFLGGQFF. The CDR3 DNA reads TGTGCCAGCAGACCGCCGGGACAGGGGTTCCTGGGTGGGCAGTTCTTC.

The chain employs TRBV15 and TRBJ2-7; D perhaps matches TRBD1 (6 bases). V lost 5 bases, J lost 1 base, and 12 bases lay in between. Germline values: CDR1 LNHNV, CDR2 YYDKDF (reference sequence). The CDR3 has 14 residues. DNA for the CDR3: TGTGCCACCAGCGTCCTAGGACAGTCCTACGAGCAGTACTTC. It is translated as CATSVLGQSYEQYF. The full variable domain, with the rest looked up from reference TRBV15 and TRBJ2-7, is DAMVIQNPRYQVTQFGKPVTLSCSQTLNHNVMYWYQQKSSQAPKLLFHYYDKDFNNEADTPDNFQSRRPNTSFCFLDIRSPGLGDTAMYLCATSVLGQSYEQYFGPGTRLTVT.

The chain employs TRBV11-2 and TRBJ2-7, with D uncertain. The CDR3 totals 13 residues. V was pared by 2 bases and J by 0 bases, with 5 bases between. Germline V gives CDR1 SGHAT, CDR2 FQNNGV. The DNA for the CDR3 is TGTGCCAGCAGCTTAACTAACTCCTACGAGCAGTACTTC. This translates into CASSLTNSYEQYF.

J is TRBJ2-7 and V is TRBV9; the D gene is possibly TRBD2 (6 bases). CDR1 SGDLS and CDR2 YYNGEE come from the germline V gene. V shed 0 bases and J shed 2 bases, with 15 bases lying between them. This CDR3 is built from 16 residues. The CDR3 is CASSVEGNSGTYEQYF. For the CDR3, the DNA is TGTGCCAGCAGCGTAGAGGGTAATAGCGGCACCTACGAGCAGTACTTC.

The V and J genes are TRBV6-6 and TRBJ1-1; TRBD1 might be the D (6 bases). Deletions cut 6 bases from V and 0 bases from J, with 11 bases between. The germline V gene has CDR1 MNHNY and CDR2 SVGAGI (reference sequence). This CDR3 is 14 amino acids long. The DNA of the CDR3 is TGTGCCAGCAGCCACAGGGTATTGAACACTGAAGCTTTCTTT. Amino acid sequence: CASSHRVLNTEAFF.

This chain joins TRBV6-5 and TRBJ1-1; 8 bases align to TRBD1. The germline V gene encodes CDR1 MNHEY and CDR2 SVGAGI. This CDR3 has 13 amino acids. The trim removed 10 bases at V and 2 bases at J, leaving 6 bases unmatched. The CDR3 DNA is TGTGCCACCGGACAGGGACCCAACACTGAAGCTTTCTTT. It codes for CATGQGPNTEAFF.

The gene calls are TRBV7-9 and TRBJ2-5; TRBD1 agrees at 7 bases. The CDR3 length is 17 residues. Trimming took 5 bases from V and 5 from J; bases not matched to a gene: 17. CDR1 and CDR2 from the germline V gene are SEHNR and FQNEAQ (reference sequence). The CDR3 spells CASSLRPGQPRGETQYF. The CDR3 coding sequence is TGTGCCAGCAGCCTAAGACCGGGACAGCCCAGGGGGGAGACCCAGTACTTC.

The chain joins TRBV5-1 to TRBJ2-7, with 10 bases aligning to TRBD2. V shed 0 bases, J shed 2 bases, and the junction held 5 bases outside the gene matches. The CDR3 extends over 16 amino acids. The germline V gene has CDR1 SGHRS and CDR2 YFSETQ. The CDR3 DNA follows: TGCGCCAGCAGCTTGGAGCTAGCGGGAGTGGCCTACGAGCAGTACTTC. Residues: CASSLELAGVAYEQYF.

The rearrangement joins TRBV6-1 to TRBJ2-3, with TRBD2 matching over 8 bases. V trimming: 2 bases; J trimming: 8 bases; junction bases outside the gene matches: 15. The CDR3 spans 17 residues. Germline V gene sequence: CDR1 MNHNS, CDR2 SASEGT. This chain's CDR3 is CASSEPGLEIPMATQYF. Here the CDR3 DNA reads TGTGCCAGCAGTGAACCGGGACTAGAGATCCCGATGGCTACGCAGTATTTT.

The gene calls are TRBV21-1 and TRBJ2-3; the table gives TRBD2 as D, unverified against the DNA. TRBV21-1 is termed a pseudogene. The CDR3 totals 11 residues. The CDR3 is CASSPSDTQYF. DNA of the CDR3: TGTGCCAGCAGCCCTTCCGATACGCAGTATTTT.

The rearrangement links TRBV5-1 to TRBJ2-1; TRBD2 matches 9 bases. The V gene end was trimmed by 6 bases and the J gene end by 4 bases; junction bases not matched to a gene: 5. The CDR3 sequence is 14 residues long. Per the germline V gene, CDR1 is SGHRS and CDR2 is YFSETQ. This CDR3 reads CASNRLAGYNEQFF. In DNA, the CDR3 is TGCGCCAGCAATAGGCTAGCGGGATACAATGAGCAGTTCTTC.

The chain uses TRBV27 and TRBJ2-3; D may be TRBD2 (5 bases). CDR1 MNHEY and CDR2 SMNVEV come from the germline V gene (reference sequence). V gave up 4 bases and J gave up 1 base, with 15 bases separating them. The CDR3 extends over 16 amino acids. This CDR3 is CASSWLQTGGTDTQYF. CDR3 bases: TGTGCCAGCAGTTGGCTCCAAACCGGGGGCACAGATACGCAGTATTTT.